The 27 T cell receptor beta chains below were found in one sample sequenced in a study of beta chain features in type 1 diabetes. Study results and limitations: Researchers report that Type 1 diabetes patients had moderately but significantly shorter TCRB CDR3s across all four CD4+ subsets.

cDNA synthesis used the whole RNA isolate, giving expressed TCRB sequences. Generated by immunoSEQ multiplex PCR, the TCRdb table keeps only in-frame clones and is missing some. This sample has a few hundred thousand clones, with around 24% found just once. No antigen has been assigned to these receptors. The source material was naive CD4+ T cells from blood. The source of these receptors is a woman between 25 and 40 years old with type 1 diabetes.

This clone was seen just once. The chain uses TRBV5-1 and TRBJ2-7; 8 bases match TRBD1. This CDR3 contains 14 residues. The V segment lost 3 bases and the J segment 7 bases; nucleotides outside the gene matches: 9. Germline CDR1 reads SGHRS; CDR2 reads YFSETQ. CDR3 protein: CASSWTGPREEQYF. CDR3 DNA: TGCGCCAGCAGCTGGACAGGGCCCCGGGAAGAGCAGTACTTC.

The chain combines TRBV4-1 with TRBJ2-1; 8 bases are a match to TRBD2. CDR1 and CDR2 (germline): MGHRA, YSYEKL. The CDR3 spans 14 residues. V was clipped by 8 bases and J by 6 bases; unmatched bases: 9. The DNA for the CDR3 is TGCGCCAGCGGATCCGGGACTAGAGGCAATGAGCAGTTCTTC. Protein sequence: CASGSGTRGNEQFF.

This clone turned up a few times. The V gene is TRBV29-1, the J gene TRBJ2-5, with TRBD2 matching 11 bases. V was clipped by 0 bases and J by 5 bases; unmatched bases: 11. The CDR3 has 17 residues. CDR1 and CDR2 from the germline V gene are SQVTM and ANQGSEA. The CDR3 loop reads CSVEDQMLAGGPETQYF. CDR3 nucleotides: TGCAGCGTTGAAGATCAGATGCTAGCGGGAGGCCCCGAGACCCAGTACTTC.

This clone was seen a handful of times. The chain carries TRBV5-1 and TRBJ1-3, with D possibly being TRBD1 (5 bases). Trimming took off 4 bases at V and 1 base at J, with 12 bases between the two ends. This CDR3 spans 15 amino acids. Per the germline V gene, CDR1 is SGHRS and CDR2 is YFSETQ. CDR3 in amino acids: CASSPSPGSGNTIYF. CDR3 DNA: TGCGCCAGCAGCCCGAGCCCAGGGTCTGGAAACACCATATATTTT.

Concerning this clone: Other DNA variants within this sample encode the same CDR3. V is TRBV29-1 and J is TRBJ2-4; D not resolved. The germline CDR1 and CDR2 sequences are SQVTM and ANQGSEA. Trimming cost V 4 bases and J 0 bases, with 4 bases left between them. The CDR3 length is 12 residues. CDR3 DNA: TGCAGCGTTGTTCTAGCCAAAAACATTCAGTACTTC. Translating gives CSVVLAKNIQYF.

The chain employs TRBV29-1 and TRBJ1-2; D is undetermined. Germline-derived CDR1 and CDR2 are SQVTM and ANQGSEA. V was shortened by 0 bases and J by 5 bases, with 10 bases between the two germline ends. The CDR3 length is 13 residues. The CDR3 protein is CSVEDQRGYGYTF. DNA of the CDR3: TGCAGCGTTGAAGACCAAAGAGGTTATGGCTACACCTTC. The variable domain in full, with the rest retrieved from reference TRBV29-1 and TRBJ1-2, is SAVISQKPSRDICQRGTSLTIQCQVDSQVTMMFWYRQQPGQSLTLIATANQGSEATYESGFVIDKFPISRPNLTFSTLTVSNMSPEDSSIYLCSVEDQRGYGYTFGSGTRLTVV.

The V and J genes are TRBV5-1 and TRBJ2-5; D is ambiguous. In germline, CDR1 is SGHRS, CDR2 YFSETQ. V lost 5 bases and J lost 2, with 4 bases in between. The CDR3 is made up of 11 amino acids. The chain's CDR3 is CASRQQETQYF. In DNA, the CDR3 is TGCGCCAGCAGACAGCAAGAGACCCAGTACTTC. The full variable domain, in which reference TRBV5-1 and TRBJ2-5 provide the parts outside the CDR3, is KAGVTQTPRYLIKTRGQQVTLSCSPISGHRSVSWYQQTPGQGLQFLFEYFSETQRNKGNFPGRFSGRQFSNSRSEMNVSTLELGDSALYLCASRQQETQYFGPGTRLLVL.

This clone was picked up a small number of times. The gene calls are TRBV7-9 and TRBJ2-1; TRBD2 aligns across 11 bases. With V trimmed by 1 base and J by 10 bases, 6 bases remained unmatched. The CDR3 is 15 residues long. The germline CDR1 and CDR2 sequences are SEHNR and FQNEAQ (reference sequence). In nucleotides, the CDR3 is TGTGCCAGCAGCTTAGTATCTAGCGGGAGGCGAGAGCAGTTCTTC. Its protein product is CASSLVSSGRREQFF.

CDR3 bases: TGTGCCAGCAGCTTAGTACAGGCCGGGAACACTGAAGCTTTCTTT. This sequence encodes CASSLVQAGNTEAFF. V usage is TRBV5-6 and J usage is TRBJ1-1; weak D call: TRBD1 (5 bases). Looked up from germline, CDR1 is SGHDT and CDR2 is YYEEEE. The CDR3 length is 15 residues. V was clipped by 2 bases and J by 1 base, with 12 bases between them.

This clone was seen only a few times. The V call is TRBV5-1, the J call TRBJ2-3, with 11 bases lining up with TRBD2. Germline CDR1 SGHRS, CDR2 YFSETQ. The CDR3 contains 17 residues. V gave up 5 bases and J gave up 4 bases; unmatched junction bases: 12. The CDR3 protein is CASSLGMHSGRADTQYF. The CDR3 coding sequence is TGCGCCAGCAGTCTTGGAATGCATAGCGGGAGGGCAGATACGCAGTATTTT.

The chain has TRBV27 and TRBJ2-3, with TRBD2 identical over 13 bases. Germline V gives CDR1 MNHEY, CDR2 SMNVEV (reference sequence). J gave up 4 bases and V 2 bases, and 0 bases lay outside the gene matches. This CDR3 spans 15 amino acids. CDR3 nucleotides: TGTGCCAGCAGTTTAGGACTAGCGGGAGCAGATACGCAGTATTTT. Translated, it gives CASSLGLAGADTQYF.

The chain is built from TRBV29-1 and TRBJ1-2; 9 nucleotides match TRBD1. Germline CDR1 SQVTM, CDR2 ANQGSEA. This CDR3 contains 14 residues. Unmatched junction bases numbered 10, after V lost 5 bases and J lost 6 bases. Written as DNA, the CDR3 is TGCAGCGTTTACCCTGACAGGGGGAGTAATGGCTACACCTTC. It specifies CSVYPDRGSNGYTF.

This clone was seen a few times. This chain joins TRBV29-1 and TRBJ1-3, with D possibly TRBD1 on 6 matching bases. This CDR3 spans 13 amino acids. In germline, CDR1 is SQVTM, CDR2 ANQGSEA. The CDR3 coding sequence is TGCCGTAAGGCAGGGGACGCTGGAAACACCATATATTTT. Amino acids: CRKAGDAGNTIYF. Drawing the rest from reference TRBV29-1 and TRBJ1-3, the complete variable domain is SAVISQKPSRDICQRGTSLTIQCQVDSQVTMMFWYRQQPGQSLTLIATANQGSEATYESGFVIDKFPISRPNLTFSTLTVSNMSPEDSSIYLCRKAGDAGNTIYFGEGSWLTVV.

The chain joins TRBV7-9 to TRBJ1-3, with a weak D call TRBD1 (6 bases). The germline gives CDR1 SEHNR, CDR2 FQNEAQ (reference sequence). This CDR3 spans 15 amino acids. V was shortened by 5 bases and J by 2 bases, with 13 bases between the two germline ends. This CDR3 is CASSTRGGAGNTIYF. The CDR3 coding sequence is TGTGCCAGCAGCACCAGGGGTGGTGCTGGAAACACCATATATTTT.

The DNA for the CDR3 is TGTGCCAGCACCCCTGGACGGGCAGGGGTAGAAGAGACCCAGTACTTC. Translating it yields CASTPGRAGVEETQYF. V and J are TRBV28 and TRBJ2-5; D is perhaps TRBD1 (6 bases). Germline V gives CDR1 MDHEN, CDR2 SYDVKM. The CDR3 loop spans 16 amino acids. V was pared by 7 bases and J by 3 bases, with 21 bases between.

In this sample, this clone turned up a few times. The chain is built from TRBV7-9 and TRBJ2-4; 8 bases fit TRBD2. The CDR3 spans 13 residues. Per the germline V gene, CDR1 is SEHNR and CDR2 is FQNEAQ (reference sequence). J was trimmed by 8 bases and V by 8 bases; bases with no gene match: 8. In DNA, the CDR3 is TGTGCCAGCGGCCAAAGCGGGAGAGACATTCAGTACTTC. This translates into CASGQSGRDIQYF.

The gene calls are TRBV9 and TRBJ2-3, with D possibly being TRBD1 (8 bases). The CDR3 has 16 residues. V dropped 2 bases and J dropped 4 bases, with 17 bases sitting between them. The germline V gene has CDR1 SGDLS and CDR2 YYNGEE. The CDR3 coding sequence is TGTGCCAGCAGCGTCCCCCCACAGGGGGGGGCAGATACGCAGTATTTT. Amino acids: CASSVPPQGGADTQYF.

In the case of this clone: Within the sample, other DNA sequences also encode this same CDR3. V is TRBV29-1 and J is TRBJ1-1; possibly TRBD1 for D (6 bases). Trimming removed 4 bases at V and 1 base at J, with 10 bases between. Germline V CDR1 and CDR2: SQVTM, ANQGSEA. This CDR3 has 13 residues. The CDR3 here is CSVGEGGNTEAFF. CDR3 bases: TGCAGCGTTGGAGAGGGGGGGAACACTGAAGCTTTCTTT.

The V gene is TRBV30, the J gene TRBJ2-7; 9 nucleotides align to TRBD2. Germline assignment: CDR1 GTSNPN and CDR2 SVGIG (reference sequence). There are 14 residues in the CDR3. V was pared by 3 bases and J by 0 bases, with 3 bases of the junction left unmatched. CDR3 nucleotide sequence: TGTGCCTGGAGGATTAGCGGGAGCTCCTACGAGCAGTACTTC. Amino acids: CAWRISGSSYEQYF.

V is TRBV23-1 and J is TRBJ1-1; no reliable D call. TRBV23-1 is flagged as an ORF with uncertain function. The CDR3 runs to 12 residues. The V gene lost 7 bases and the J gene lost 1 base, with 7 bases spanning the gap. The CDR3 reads CASTRGNTEAFF. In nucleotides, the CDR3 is TGCGCCAGCACACGGGGGAACACTGAAGCTTTCTTT.

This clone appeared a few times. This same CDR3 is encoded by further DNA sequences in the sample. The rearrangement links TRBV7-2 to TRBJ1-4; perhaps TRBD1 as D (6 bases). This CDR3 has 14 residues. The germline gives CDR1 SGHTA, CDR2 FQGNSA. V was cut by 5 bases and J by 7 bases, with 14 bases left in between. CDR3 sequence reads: CASSPDRGSEKLFF. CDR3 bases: TGTGCCAGCAGCCCGGACAGAGGCAGTGAAAAACTGTTTTTT.

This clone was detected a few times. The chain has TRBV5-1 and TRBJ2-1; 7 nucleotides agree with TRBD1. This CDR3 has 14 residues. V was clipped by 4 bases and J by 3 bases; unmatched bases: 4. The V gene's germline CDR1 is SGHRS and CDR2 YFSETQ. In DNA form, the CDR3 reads TGCGCCAGCAGCCTGGACAGGTACTACAATGAGCAGTTCTTC. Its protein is CASSLDRYYNEQFF.

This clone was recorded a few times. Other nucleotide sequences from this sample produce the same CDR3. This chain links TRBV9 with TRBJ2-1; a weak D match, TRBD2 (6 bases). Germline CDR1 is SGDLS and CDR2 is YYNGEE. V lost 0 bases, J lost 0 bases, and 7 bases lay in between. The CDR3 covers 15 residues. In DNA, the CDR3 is TGTGCCAGCAGCGTAGACGGGGGCTCCTACAATGAGCAGTTCTTC. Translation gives CASSVDGGSYNEQFF.

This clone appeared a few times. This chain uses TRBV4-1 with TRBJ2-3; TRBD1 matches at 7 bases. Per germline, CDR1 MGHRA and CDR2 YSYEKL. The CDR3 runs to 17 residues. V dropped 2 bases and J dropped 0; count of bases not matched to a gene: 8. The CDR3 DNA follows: TGCGCCAGCAGCCAAACTCCCGGACAGGCTAGCACAGATACGCAGTATTTT. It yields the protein CASSQTPGQASTDTQYF.

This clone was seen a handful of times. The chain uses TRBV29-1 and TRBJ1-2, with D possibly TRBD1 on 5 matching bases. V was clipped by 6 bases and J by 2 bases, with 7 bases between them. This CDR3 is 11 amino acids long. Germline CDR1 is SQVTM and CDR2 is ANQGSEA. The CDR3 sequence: CSVRVNYGYTF. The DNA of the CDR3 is TGCAGCGTCAGGGTGAACTATGGCTACACCTTC.

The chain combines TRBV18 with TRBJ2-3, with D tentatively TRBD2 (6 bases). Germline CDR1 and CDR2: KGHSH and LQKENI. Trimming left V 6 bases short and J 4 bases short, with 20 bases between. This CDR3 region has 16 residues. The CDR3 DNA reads TGTGCCAGCTCCGGGGTCGACGGGAGCTCGTCAGATACGCAGTATTTT. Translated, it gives CASSGVDGSSSDTQYF.

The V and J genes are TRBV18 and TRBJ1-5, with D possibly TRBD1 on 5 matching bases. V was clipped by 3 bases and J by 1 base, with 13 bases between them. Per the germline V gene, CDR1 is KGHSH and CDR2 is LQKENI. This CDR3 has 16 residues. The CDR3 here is CASSPAGTSSNQPQHF. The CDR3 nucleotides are TGTGCCAGCTCACCGGCCGGGACTTCCAGCAATCAGCCCCAGCATTTT.